Following are 9 T cell receptor beta chains from one sample sequenced in a study of T cells after yellow fever vaccination. TCRdb re-called the 5' RACE reads with MiXCR, one entry per CDR3 protein. This sample carries around 260,000 distinct CDR3 sequences, 5.2% of them seen once, and the ten largest clones take roughly 3%. The sample in question was CD4+ T cells sorted from PBMCs, obtained on the day of the yellow fever booster vaccination. These TCRs come from a man aged 18 to 29 who received the YFV17D yellow fever vaccine.

Ten or more counts support this clonotype. This chain connects TRBV5-4 to TRBJ2-1; 11 positions agree with TRBD2. Germline V gene data show CDR1 as SGHNT and CDR2 as YYREEE (reference sequence). Trimming took 0 bases from V and 6 from J; bases not matched to a gene: 5. CDR3 length equals 16 residues. Here the CDR3 reads CASSLEGLAASNEQFF. The CDR3 coding sequence is TGTGCCAGCAGCTTGGAGGGACTAGCGGCGAGCAATGAGCAGTTCTTC.

This clonotype was counted between two and nine times. The chain links TRBV10-3 to TRBJ2-5, with D maybe TRBD1 (5 bases). This CDR3 comprises 12 residues. V was pared by 6 bases and J by 1 base, with 6 bases between. Germline assignment: CDR1 ENHRY and CDR2 SYGVKD. CDR3 protein: CAIRQGQETQYF. In DNA, the CDR3 is TGTGCCATCAGGCAGGGCCAAGAGACCCAGTACTTC.

The chain links TRBV6-6 to TRBJ1-6; 8 positions agree with TRBD1. This CDR3 is built from 15 residues. CDR1 MNHNY and CDR2 SVGAGI come from the germline V gene (reference sequence). Losses at the gene ends were 7 bases for V and 15 bases for J; bases not matched to a gene: 17. CDR3 bases: TGTGCCAGCACCGCCGCCGGGACAGGTGAACGGTTCCTCCACTTT. Translated: CASTAAGTGERFLHF.

This clonotype was seen ten or more times. V is TRBV7-9 and J is TRBJ2-1; D possibly corresponds to TRBD2 (6 bases). The CDR3 has 14 residues. Germline V gene data show CDR1 as SEHNR and CDR2 as FQNEAQ (reference sequence). Trimming took off 4 bases at V and 10 bases at J, with 17 bases between the two ends. CDR3 bases: TGTGCCAGCAGCTCCGGGACTTGGGGCGGGGAGCAGTTCTTC. It encodes CASSSGTWGGEQFF.

This clonotype came up a few times. The J gene is TRBJ2-7, the V gene TRBV19; D call uncertain. Germline V CDR1 and CDR2: LNHDA, SQIVND (reference sequence). The germline V and J ends were trimmed by 7 bases and 1 base, with 11 bases remaining between them. The CDR3 contains 13 residues. The CDR3 sequence: CASISEISYEQYF. CDR3 sequence (DNA): TGTGCCAGTATTTCAGAAATATCCTACGAGCAGTACTTC. The full variable domain, rest sourced from reference TRBV19 and TRBJ2-7, is DGGITQSPKYLFRKEGQNVTLSCEQNLNHDAMYWYRQDPGQGLRLIYYSQIVNDFQKGDIAEGYSVSREKKESFPLTVTSAQKNPTAFYLCASISEISYEQYFGPGTRLTVT.

The genes are TRBV4-1 and TRBJ2-5; D might be TRBD2 (5 bases). The CDR3 runs to 16 residues. Germline V gene data show CDR1 as MGHRA and CDR2 as YSYEKL. The V end was cut by 1 base, the J end by 2 bases, with 14 bases between. CDR3 sequence (DNA): TGCGCCAGCAGCCAAGTTGGCGGGCCAGCTCAAGAGACCCAGTACTTC. Translation: CASSQVGGPAQETQYF.

This clonotype was recorded a few times. This rearrangement joins TRBV29-1 to TRBJ1-1; D not certain. The CDR3 consists of 10 residues. V was pared by 6 bases and J by 8 bases, with 10 bases between. Germline V lookup: CDR1 SQVTM, CDR2 ANQGSEA. The CDR3 sequence is CSVGFGEAFF. The DNA for the CDR3 is TGCAGCGTCGGTTTCGGGGAAGCTTTCTTT.

The CDR3 loop reads CASSGSYSGANVLTF. CDR3 bases: TGTGCCAGCAGTGGCAGTTACTCTGGGGCCAACGTCCTGACTTTC. The chain joins TRBV2 to TRBJ2-6; D unclear. The ends were cut back, 4 bases at V and 0 bases at J, with 7 bases in the middle. The CDR3 is made up of 15 amino acids. The germline V gene encodes CDR1 SNHLY and CDR2 FYNNEI.

This clonotype was seen repeatedly, ten times or more. J is TRBJ1-1 and V is TRBV10-3; 7 nucleotides line up with TRBD1. V was pared by 8 bases and J by 2 bases, with 5 bases of the junction left unmatched. The germline V gene has CDR1 ENHRY and CDR2 SYGVKD. The CDR3 contains 13 residues. CDR3 sequence: CAIGDRVNTEAFF. The CDR3 DNA follows: TGTGCCATCGGGGACAGAGTAAACACTGAAGCTTTCTTT.